This TCR beta chain was retrieved from a study of blood T cell repertoires in COVID-19. On the study more broadly: The origin of the acute and convalescent COVID-19 samples was the United States, Italy and Spain. PBMCs, B-cell-depleted T cells, or T cells provided the cDNA or gDNA that made up the material.

CDR3 length: 15 residues. Germline values: CDR1 SGHNT, CDR2 YENEEA. With 4 bases clipped from V and 7 bases from J, the junction kept 9 bases outside the gene matches. Authors' processing steps: Quantification of nucleated cells was approximated via reference gene primer amplification. The data were produced by immunoSEQ multiplex PCR, yet TCRdb's version contains in-frame clones alone and is incomplete. V and J calls and clone size follow that table, whereas D and trimming were derived from the DNA. Found here are 25,000 to 35,000 clones, roughly 88% of them singletons; the top ten hold 20% to 30%. Material for sequencing was peripheral blood. The chain combines TRBV11-3 with TRBJ2-1, with 8 bases aligning to TRBD2. The source is a human donor in a cohort sampled during active COVID-19. The CDR3 region has the DNA TGTGCCAGCAGCTCCCAGACTAGCGTGGGAAATGAGCAGTTCTTC. Encoded protein: CASSSQTSVGNEQFF.